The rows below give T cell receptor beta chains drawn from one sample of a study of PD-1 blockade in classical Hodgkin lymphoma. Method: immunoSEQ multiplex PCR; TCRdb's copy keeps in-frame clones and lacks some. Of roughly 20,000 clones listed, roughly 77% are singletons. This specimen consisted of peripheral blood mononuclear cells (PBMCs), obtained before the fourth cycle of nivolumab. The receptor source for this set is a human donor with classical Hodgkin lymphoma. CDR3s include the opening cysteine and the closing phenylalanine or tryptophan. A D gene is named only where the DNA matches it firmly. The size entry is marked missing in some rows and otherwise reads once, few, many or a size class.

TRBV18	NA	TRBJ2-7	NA	CASSLAPGVPSYEQYF	TGTGCCAGCTCACTCGCCCCGGGAGTCCCCTCCTACGAGCAGTACTTC
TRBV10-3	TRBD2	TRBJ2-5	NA	CAISWAGVEETQYF	TGTGCCATCAGCTGGGCGGGAGTAGAAGAGACCCAGTACTTC
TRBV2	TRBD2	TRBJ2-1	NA	CASSEVLAGVNEQFF	TGTGCCAGCAGTGAGGTACTAGCGGGGGTCAATGAGCAGTTCTTC
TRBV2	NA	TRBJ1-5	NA	CASTPRDTQPQHF	TGTGCCAGCACTCCTCGGGACACTCAGCCCCAGCATTTT
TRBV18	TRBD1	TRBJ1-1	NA	CASSFYQGAVNTEAFF	TGTGCCAGCTCATTCTATCAGGGGGCAGTGAACACTGAAGCTTTCTTT
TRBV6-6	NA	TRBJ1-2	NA	CASSSRAANYGYTF	TGTGCCAGCAGTTCAAGGGCCGCTAACTATGGCTACACCTTC
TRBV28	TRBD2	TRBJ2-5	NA	CASSLSLAGGGQETQYF	TGTGCCAGCAGTTTGAGTCTAGCGGGAGGGGGACAAGAGACCCAGTACTTC
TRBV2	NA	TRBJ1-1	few	CASSEIAELMNTEAFF	TGTGCCAGCAGTGAAATTGCGGAACTTATGAACACTGAAGCTTTCTTT
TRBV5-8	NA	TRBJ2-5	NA	CASSLYRGLQETQYF	TGTGCCAGCAGCTTGTATAGGGGGTTGCAAGAGACCCAGTACTTC
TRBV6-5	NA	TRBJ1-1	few	CASRDTTGGTEAFF	TGTGCCAGCAGAGACACGACGGGGGGCACTGAAGCTTTCTTT
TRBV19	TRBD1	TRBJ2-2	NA	CASSTRRTGGGTGELFF	TGTGCCAGTAGTACCCGAAGAACAGGGGGCGGCACCGGGGAGCTGTTTTTT
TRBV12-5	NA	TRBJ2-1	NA	CASGYSGVLDEQFF	TGTGCTAGTGGTTACAGCGGAGTGCTCGATGAGCAGTTCTTC